This T cell receptor beta chain was found in a study of blood T cell repertoires in COVID-19. Study details: Specimens from acute and convalescent COVID-19 originated in the United States, Italy and Spain. The cDNA or gDNA used as material had been derived from T cells, B-cell-depleted T cells, or PBMCs.

Two negative PCRs, clearance, or symptom resolution were required of recovered Cohort 3 donors. The CDR3 runs to 15 residues. Germline values: CDR1 SGHTA, CDR2 FQGNSA. Trimming took 1 base from V and 6 from J, leaving 15 bases between them. The authors' processing: Counts of nucleated cells, estimated from reference gene primer amplification, were obtained. The repertoire was sequenced with immunoSEQ multiplex PCR; TCRdb's copy has only in-frame clones and lacks some. The DNA gave D and trimming, while V, J and clone size come from that table. In the table there are about 240,000 clones, about 89% of which are singletons.

The chain uses TRBV7-2 and TRBJ1-2; weak D call: TRBD1 (5 bases). The receptor's source is a woman in her twenties or thirties who had recovered from COVID-19. Specimen: PBMCs or T cells enriched from blood (not recorded which). CDR3 DNA: TGTGCCAGCAGCTTAGAAGGGGCGGTATTGCATGGCTACACCTTC. This encodes CASSLEGAVLHGYTF.